The next 14 T cell receptor beta chains were all read from a single sample in a study of regulatory T cells in long-lasting Graves disease. Arm-PCR with iRepertoire HTBI primers amplified the CDR3 regions for these TCR beta libraries. Each CDR3 protein gets one entry after TCRdb re-called the multiplex PCR reads with MiXCR. Seen here are hundreds of thousands of distinct CDR3 sequences, roughly 13% observed once, and the top ten hold roughly a tenth. Indicated time point: newly diagnosed GD, antithyroid drugs for less than 3 months. Extracted RNA from PBMCs served as the source of the TCR library. The same data also went into a second study, on T cells in Graves' hyperthyroidism and ophthalmopathy.

The sequencing used peripheral blood mononuclear cells (PBMCs), collected at new diagnosis, from a patient treated with antithyroid drugs. These receptors were collected from a man aged 25-45 years with Graves disease.

Many counts were recorded for this clonotype. This sequence joins TRBV20-1 and TRBJ2-3; D ambiguous. V lost 3 bases to trimming and J lost 2 bases, with 9 bases between them. Germline loops: CDR1 DFQATT, CDR2 SNEGSKA (reference sequence). The CDR3 covers 13 residues. The CDR3 bases are TGCAGTGCTAGTAAGAGGTCCACAGATACGCAGTATTTT. Translated: CSASKRSTDTQYF.

J is TRBJ1-2 and V is TRBV25-1; D is perhaps TRBD1 (6 bases). V lost 0 bases to trimming and J lost 8 bases, with 16 bases between them. Germline loops: CDR1 MGHDK, CDR2 SYGVNS. The CDR3 consists of 15 residues. CDR3 coding DNA: TGTGCCAGCAGTGAATACGGGGACACTGCCCAAGGCTACACCTTC. Protein sequence: CASSEYGDTAQGYTF.

This clonotype occurred many times. V is TRBV15 and J is TRBJ1-4; TRBD1 matches 7 bases. V trimming: 5 bases; J trimming: 8 bases; junction bases outside the gene matches: 11. The germline V gene encodes CDR1 LNHNV and CDR2 YYDKDF (reference sequence). The CDR3 extends over 15 amino acids. CDR3 in amino acids: CATSRQGGAKEKLFF. DNA of the CDR3: TGTGCCACCAGCCGCCAAGGGGGCGCAAAGGAAAAACTGTTTTTT.

This clonotype was found many times. The V call is TRBV14, the J call TRBJ2-7; D not resolved. Germline assignment: CDR1 SGHDN and CDR2 FVKESK. This CDR3 is 13 amino acids long. V lost 3 bases and J lost 7, with 13 bases in between. The CDR3 here is CASSHGRIWEQYF. In nucleotides, the CDR3 is TGTGCCAGCAGCCACGGCCGGATTTGGGAGCAGTACTTC.

The chain has TRBV18 and TRBJ1-1, with no clear D. There are 15 residues in the CDR3. Trimming took off 1 base at V and 1 base at J, with 10 bases between the two ends. Germline V gene sequence: CDR1 KGHSH, CDR2 LQKENI. The CDR3 coding sequence is TGTGCCAGCTCACCACAAGGGATATCGAACACTGAAGCTTTCTTT. Protein sequence: CASSPQGISNTEAFF.

This clonotype occurred many times. The chain has TRBV5-1 and TRBJ2-1, with D perhaps TRBD1 (5 bases). This CDR3 region has 15 residues. Germline loops: CDR1 SGHRS, CDR2 YFSETQ. Trimming cost V 3 bases and J 6 bases, with 16 bases left between them. CDR3 bases: TGCGCCAGCAGCTCACGACTGATTGGGGCCAATGAGCAGTTCTTC. Protein: CASSSRLIGANEQFF. The whole variable domain, filled in from reference TRBV5-1 and TRBJ2-1, reads KAGVTQTPRYLIKTRGQQVTLSCSPISGHRSVSWYQQTPGQGLQFLFEYFSETQRNKGNFPGRFSGRQFSNSRSEMNVSTLELGDSALYLCASSSRLIGANEQFFGPGTRLTVL.

This chain joins TRBV20-1 and TRBJ2-1; D unresolved. The germline V gene has CDR1 DFQATT and CDR2 SNEGSKA (reference sequence). The CDR3 is 12 amino acids. The germline V and J ends were trimmed by 3 bases and 10 bases, with 13 bases remaining between them. The CDR3 coding sequence is TGCAGTGCTAGTGCCATTTCCTACGAGCAGTTCTTC. It encodes CSASAISYEQFF.

The chain has TRBV5-4 and TRBJ2-3; 7 nucleotides line up with TRBD2. The CDR3 has 16 amino acids. In germline, CDR1 is SGHNT, CDR2 YYREEE (reference sequence). Germline trimming cut 3 bases from V and 4 bases from J; bases unmatched to any gene: 11. CDR3 sequence: CASSSTLALRADTQYF. The CDR3 nucleotides read TGTGCCAGCAGCTCAACACTAGCGCTTAGGGCAGATACGCAGTATTTT.

The chain carries TRBV10-1 and TRBJ1-4; TRBD1 is a possible D gene (5 bases). The germline gives CDR1 WNHNN, CDR2 SYGVQD (reference sequence). This CDR3 contains 15 residues. The V gene lost 2 bases and the J gene lost 8 bases, with 15 bases spanning the gap. In nucleotides, the CDR3 is TGCGCCAGCAGTGAGACGGCCAGGGAGGGAGAAAAACTGTTTTTT. This translates into CASSETAREGEKLFF.

Written as DNA, the CDR3 is TGTGCCAGCAGTTTAGGCCCAGGGGCTCCGGGTTCCTATAATTCACCCCTCCACTTT. Translating it yields CASSLGPGAPGSYNSPLHF. This sequence joins TRBV27 and TRBJ1-6; D might be TRBD1 (6 bases). Trimming stripped 2 bases from V and 1 base from J, with 18 bases between. The CDR3 consists of 19 residues. Germline CDR1 reads MNHEY; CDR2 reads SMNVEV (reference sequence).

This clonotype occurred a few times. The rearrangement links TRBV3-1 to TRBJ2-3; TRBD2 agrees at 7 bases. The CDR3 spans 17 residues. The germline V gene has CDR1 LGHDT and CDR2 YNNKEL (reference sequence). Trimming cost V 2 bases and J 2 bases; bases outside gene matches: 10. This chain's CDR3 is CASSQKGRASDTDTQYF. The CDR3 DNA follows: TGTGCCAGCAGCCAAAAGGGGAGGGCTAGCGACACAGATACGCAGTATTTT.

This clonotype has a count of ten or more. This chain links TRBV6-1 with TRBJ1-4; 9 positions agree with TRBD1. CDR3 length: 15 residues. The ends lost 5 bases at V and 5 bases at J; junction bases unmatched: 6. CDR1 and CDR2 from the germline V gene are MNHNS and SASEGT. The CDR3 DNA reads as TGTGCCAGCAGTACCCCGGGACAGGGAAATGAAAAACTGTTTTTT. This sequence encodes CASSTPGQGNEKLFF.

This clonotype appeared many times. The rearrangement joins TRBV12-3 or TRBV12-4 to TRBJ2-7; 7 nucleotides align to TRBD2. V dropped 5 bases and J dropped 7; count of bases not matched to a gene: 8. This CDR3 is built from 13 residues. CDR3 residues: CASSPSGAQEQYF. Here the CDR3 DNA reads TGTGCCAGCAGTCCAAGCGGGGCTCAGGAGCAGTACTTC.

The rearrangement links TRBV10-3 to TRBJ2-7, with 8 bases aligning to TRBD2. This CDR3 has 16 amino acids. With 6 bases clipped from V and 3 bases from J, the junction kept 13 bases outside the gene matches. CDR1 is ENHRY, CDR2 SYGVKD, per germline. The CDR3 is CAISLTLSGSGYEQYF. As DNA, the CDR3 is TGTGCCATCAGCTTAACTTTGAGCGGGAGTGGCTACGAGCAGTACTTC.